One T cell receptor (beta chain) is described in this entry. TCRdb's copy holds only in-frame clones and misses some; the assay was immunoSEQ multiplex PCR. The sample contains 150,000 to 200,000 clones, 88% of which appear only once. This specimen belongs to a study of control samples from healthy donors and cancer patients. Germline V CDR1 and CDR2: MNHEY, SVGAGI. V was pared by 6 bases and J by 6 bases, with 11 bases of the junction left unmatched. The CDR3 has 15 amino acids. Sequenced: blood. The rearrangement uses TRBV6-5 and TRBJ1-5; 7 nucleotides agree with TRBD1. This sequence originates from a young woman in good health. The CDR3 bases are TGTGCCAGCAGCCAAGACAGGGTATCGGGTCAGCCCCAGCATTTT. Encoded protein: CASSQDRVSGQPQHF.